Listed below are T cell receptor beta chains from one sample, sequenced in a study of quantifying T cell responses using KT2 cells. TCRdb independently ran MiXCR on the UMI-ligation and nested PCR reads; one entry per CDR3 protein. The profile shows approximately 46,000 distinct CDR3 sequences, approximately 10% of them singletons. What was sequenced was PBMCs spiked with cells of the T cell clone KT2. The receptor source for this set is a human donor. CDR3s include the opening cysteine and the closing phenylalanine or tryptophan. The D gene is left open where the match is weak. The size of a clone is reported for some rows only, either as once, few or many, or as a class for expanded clones.

size	V	D	J	DNA	CDR3
many	TRBV11-2	TRBD2	TRBJ2-2	TGTGCCAGCAGCTCCCGGACTAGCAGTGGGACCGGGGAGCTGTTTTTT	CASSSRTSSGTGELFF
-	TRBV9	TRBD2	TRBJ2-7	TGTGCCAGCAGCCCCGGTAGGACTAGCGGGGTTACGTACTTC	CASSPGRTSGVTYF
few	TRBV9	-	TRBJ2-7	TGTGCCAGCAGCTCCCCCGGGGCCTACGAGCAGTACTTC	CASSSPGAYEQYF
few	TRBV19	-	TRBJ1-5	TGTGCCAGTAGTACCGGGCCCCTTGGGTATAGCAATCAGCCCCAGCATTTT	CASSTGPLGYSNQPQHF
-	TRBV11-2	-	TRBJ2-3	TGTGCCAGCAGCTCGGACAGCAAAAGCACAGATACGCAGTATTTT	CASSSDSKSTDTQYF
few	TRBV6-2/TRBV6-3	TRBD2	TRBJ2-3	TGTGCCAGCAGTTACTCCGAGACTAGCATGGATACGCAGTATTTT	CASSYSETSMDTQYF
-	TRBV18	TRBD1	TRBJ1-4	TGTGCCAGCTCACCACAAGGACAGGGTGGTCAAAAACTGTTTTTT	CASSPQGQGGQKLFF
-	TRBV7-2	-	TRBJ1-3	TGTGCCAGCAGCTTACAGCGAACCCAGAGCTCTGGAAACACCATATATTTT	CASSLQRTQSSGNTIYF
-	TRBV13	-	TRBJ2-5	TGTGCCAGCAGCTTTACAGGGTTCCAAGAGACCCAGTACTTC	CASSFTGFQETQYF
few	TRBV4-3	-	TRBJ1-1	TGCGCCAGCAGCCAAGAATACACAGGGTATGCTGAAGCTTTCTTT	CASSQEYTGYAEAFF
few	TRBV12-3/TRBV12-4	TRBD1	TRBJ1-1	TGTGCCAGCAGTTCAAGGACAGGGGCGACGAACACTGAAGCTTTCTTT	CASSSRTGATNTEAFF